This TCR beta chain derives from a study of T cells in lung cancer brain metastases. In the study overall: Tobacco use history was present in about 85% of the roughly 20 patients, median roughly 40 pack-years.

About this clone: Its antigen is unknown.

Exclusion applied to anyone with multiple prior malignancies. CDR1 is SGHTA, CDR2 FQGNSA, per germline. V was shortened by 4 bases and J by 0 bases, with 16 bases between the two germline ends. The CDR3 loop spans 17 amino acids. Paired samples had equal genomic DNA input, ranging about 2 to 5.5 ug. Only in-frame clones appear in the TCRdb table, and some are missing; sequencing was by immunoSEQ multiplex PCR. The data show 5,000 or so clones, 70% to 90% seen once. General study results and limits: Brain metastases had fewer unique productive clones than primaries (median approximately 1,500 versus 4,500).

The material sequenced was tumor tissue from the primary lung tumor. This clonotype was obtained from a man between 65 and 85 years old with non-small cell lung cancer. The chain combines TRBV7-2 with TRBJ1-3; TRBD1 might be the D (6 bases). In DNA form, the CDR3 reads TGTGCCAGCAGCTCACACCCGCAGGGGTTCTCTGGAAACACCATATATTTT. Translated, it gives CASSSHPQGFSGNTIYF.